Below, 5 T cell receptor beta chains from the same sample are listed, as sequenced in a study of T cell changes during pregnancy in multiple sclerosis. The repertoire was sequenced with immunoSEQ multiplex PCR; TCRdb's copy has only in-frame clones and lacks some. The data contain just over 35,000 clones, around 93% of them singletons. The starting material was CD4+ T cells from peripheral blood mononuclear cells, obtained in the first trimester of pregnancy. These receptors came from a female donor with multiple sclerosis, enrolled in a pregnancy study.

The chain employs TRBV5-1 and TRBJ2-5, with 11 bases lining up with TRBD2. The germline gives CDR1 SGHRS, CDR2 YFSETQ. The CDR3 totals 15 residues. With V trimmed by 3 bases and J by 2 bases, 3 bases remained unmatched. CDR3 nucleotide sequence: TGCGCCAGCAGCTCAGGGACTAGCGGACAAGAGACCCAGTACTTC. Residues: CASSSGTSGQETQYF.

The chain uses TRBV13 and TRBJ1-1; 10 bases fit TRBD1. With 4 bases clipped from V and 1 base from J, the junction kept 27 bases outside the gene matches. In germline, CDR1 is PRHDT, CDR2 FYEKMQ (reference sequence). This CDR3 region has 23 residues. The CDR3 is CASSSYKKGTGALKGSRNTEAFF. In nucleotides, the CDR3 is TGTGCCAGCAGCTCATACAAAAAAGGGACAGGGGCCTTGAAGGGAAGCCGGAACACTGAAGCTTTCTTT.

The chain links TRBV19 to TRBJ1-1, with D possibly matching TRBD1 (5 bases). The CDR3 spans 13 residues. V shed 3 bases and J shed 9 bases, with 14 bases lying between them. CDR1 and CDR2 from the germline V gene are LNHDA and SQIVND (reference sequence). For the CDR3, the DNA is TGTGCCAGTAGTATCTCATTGGCAGGGAAAGCTTTCTTT. This codes for CASSISLAGKAFF.

The V call is TRBV7-3, the J call TRBJ2-2, with 10 nucleotides matching TRBD1. Germline V CDR1 and CDR2: SGHTA, FQGTGA. With V trimmed by 5 bases and J by 7 bases, 7 bases remained unmatched. The CDR3 runs to 15 residues. CDR3 protein: CASSASRDRGGELFF. The CDR3 bases are TGTGCCAGCAGCGCCTCCCGGGACAGGGGCGGGGAGCTGTTTTTT.

V and J are TRBV27 and TRBJ2-5, with 10 bases aligning to TRBD1. Germline trimming cut 4 bases from V and 5 bases from J; bases unmatched to any gene: 10. Germline V gene lookup returns CDR1 MNHEY and CDR2 SMNVEV (reference sequence). This CDR3 comprises 16 residues. The CDR3 DNA reads as TGTGCCAGCAGTTCCCCCTCGGGACAGGGGCGGGAGACCCAGTACTTC. Residues: CASSSPSGQGRETQYF.